This record covers a single TCR beta chain. The sample comes from a study of CD8+CD57+ T cells in acquired aplastic anemia. The wider study: Mean yield of DNA from sorted CD4+ and CD8+ cells was roughly 3.2 ug.

Profiling that covered TCR beta VDJ and CDR3 relied on genomic DNA as its template. TCRdb reprocessed the reads with MiXCR, giving one entry per CDR3 protein. Among 180,000 or so distinct CDR3 sequences, about half were seen once, and the ten largest hold 1.8%. Germline lookup yields CDR1 LGHNA and CDR2 YSLEER. Trimming took 4 bases from V and 12 from J; bases not matched to a gene: 12. This CDR3 contains 15 residues. In patients chosen for sequencing, flow cytometry had shown CD8+CD57+ cell expansion. The chain combines TRBV4-3 with TRBJ2-1, with 10 bases identical to TRBD2. Sequencing input: sorted CD4+, CD8+, or CD8+CD57+ T cells (not recorded which) from PBMCs. The source of this sequence is a human donor with aplastic anemia. The CDR3 DNA sequence: TGCGCCAGCAGCCGAACGGGACTAGCGATTCGTGGGCAGTTCTTC. Translating gives CASSRTGLAIRGQFF.